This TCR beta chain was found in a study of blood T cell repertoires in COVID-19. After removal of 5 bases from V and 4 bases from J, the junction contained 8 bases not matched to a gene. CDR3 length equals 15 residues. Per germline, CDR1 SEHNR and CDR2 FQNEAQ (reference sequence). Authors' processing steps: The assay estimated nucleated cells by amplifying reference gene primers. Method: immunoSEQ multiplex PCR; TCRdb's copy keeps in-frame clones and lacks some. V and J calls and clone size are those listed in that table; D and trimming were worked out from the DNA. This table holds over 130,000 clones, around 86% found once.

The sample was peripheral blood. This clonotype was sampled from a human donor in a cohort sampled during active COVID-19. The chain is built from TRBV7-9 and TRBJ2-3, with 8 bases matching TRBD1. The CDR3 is CASSKSGQGSDTQYF. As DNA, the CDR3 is TGTGCCAGCAGCAAATCAGGACAGGGCTCAGATACGCAGTATTTT.